The 17 T cell receptor beta chains below were found in one sample sequenced in a study of T cells in Graves' hyperthyroidism and ophthalmopathy. The TCR beta CDR3 regions underwent amplification using RNA transcripts as the source. Initially, a first-round RT-PCR of the TCR CDR3 employed the HTBI primer set. TCRdb itself ran the multiplex PCR reads through MiXCR, one entry per CDR3 protein. The sample shows hundreds of thousands of distinct CDR3 sequences, 15% to 20% of them seen only once. The sample comprised blood. These TCRs come from a woman aged 25 to 39 with Graves' hyperthyroidism.

This clonotype occurred many times. The chain combines TRBV18 with TRBJ2-5, with D possibly being TRBD2 (5 bases). Between the trimmed V and J ends, which lost 6 bases and 5 bases, there was a span of 16 bases. CDR1 is KGHSH, CDR2 LQKENI, per germline. The CDR3 is made up of 14 amino acids. CDR3 in amino acids: CASSPDYLSETQYF. DNA for the CDR3: TGTGCCAGCTCGCCCGACTACCTGAGCGAGACCCAGTACTTC.

This clonotype was picked up many times. The chain uses TRBV18 and TRBJ2-7; 8 bases match TRBD2. With V trimmed by 6 bases and J by 5 bases, 6 bases remained unmatched. The CDR3 contains 13 residues. Germline CDR1 reads KGHSH; CDR2 reads LQKENI. CDR3 coding DNA: TGTGCCAGCTCCCGTCCCGGGGGGGACGAGCAGTACTTC. This codes for CASSRPGGDEQYF.

The rearrangement links TRBV19 to TRBJ1-6, with 10 bases identical to TRBD1. CDR1 is LNHDA and CDR2 is SQIVND in the germline V gene (reference sequence). This CDR3 comprises 15 residues. Unmatched junction bases numbered 7, after V lost 5 bases and J lost 9 bases. CDR3 bases: TGTGCCAGTAGTCCTTGGGACAGGGGACGTTCACCCCTCCACTTT. Translation: CASSPWDRGRSPLHF.

This clonotype was seen a handful of times. The chain uses TRBV6-2 or TRBV6-3 and TRBJ2-2; D remains ambiguous. Looked up from germline, CDR1 is MNHEY and CDR2 is SVGEGT. The CDR3 is 16 amino acids. V was clipped by 7 bases and J by 4 bases, with 19 bases between them. The CDR3 sequence: CASNSETLSFTGELFF. CDR3 DNA: TGTGCCAGCAATTCTGAGACACTTAGTTTCACCGGGGAGCTGTTTTTT.

This clonotype was seen a handful of times. The chain links TRBV20-1 to TRBJ2-1; weak D call: TRBD2 (7 bases). The CDR3 loop spans 14 amino acids. The germline CDR1 and CDR2 sequences are DFQATT and SNEGSKA (reference sequence). Trimming pared 6 bases from V and 4 bases from J, leaving 16 bases between. In DNA form, the CDR3 reads TGCAGTGCCTGGGGGGGGGCCGGGTACAATGAGCAGTTCTTC. Amino acid sequence: CSAWGGAGYNEQFF.

Note on this clonotype: Just one base apart from a much larger clone, this may be a read error. This chain uses TRBV2 with TRBJ1-4; tentative D call: TRBD1 (5 bases). Germline values: CDR1 SNHLY, CDR2 FYNNEI. The CDR3 is 15 amino acids. The CDR3 region is CTSTKTVATNEKLFF. The DNA for the CDR3 is TGTACCAGCACCAAGACAGTGGCAACTAATGAAAAACTGTTTTTT.

This clonotype was counted many times. CDR3 nucleotides: TGTGCCAGCAGTGTGACGCGGCTCGGAGCTTTCTTT. Residues: CASSVTRLGAFF. This rearrangement joins TRBV6-1 to TRBJ1-1; D call uncertain. Trimming left V 4 bases short and J 10 bases short, with 13 bases between. CDR1 MNHNS and CDR2 SASEGT come from the germline V gene. CDR3 length: 12 residues.

This clonotype was seen a few times. The rearrangement links TRBV4-1 to TRBJ1-5, with 8 positions matching TRBD1. Unmatched junction bases numbered 12, after V lost 4 bases and J lost 4 bases. CDR3 size: 17 residues. Per the germline V gene, CDR1 is MGHRA and CDR2 is YSYEKL. The CDR3 sequence: CASSPPSWTGSNQPQHF. For the CDR3, the DNA is TGCGCCAGCAGCCCCCCAAGCTGGACAGGGAGTAATCAGCCCCAGCATTTT.

V and J are TRBV18 and TRBJ1-5, with a possible D match to TRBD1 (6 bases). Germline-derived CDR1 and CDR2 are KGHSH and LQKENI. This CDR3 has 15 amino acids. Trimming took off 2 bases at V and 6 bases at J, with 14 bases between the two ends. The CDR3 reads CASSPGSGAVQPQHF. The DNA of the CDR3 is TGTGCCAGCTCACCAGGGTCAGGGGCGGTTCAGCCCCAGCATTTT. The full variable domain, rest sourced from reference TRBV18 and TRBJ1-5, is NAGVMQNPRHLVRRRGQEARLRCSPMKGHSHVYWYRQLPEEGLKFMVYLQKENIIDESGMPKERFSAEFPKEGPSILRIQQVVRGDSAAYFCASSPGSGAVQPQHFGDGTRLSIL.

This clonotype was seen at least ten times. The rearrangement links TRBV28 to TRBJ2-7; D remains ambiguous. Germline CDR1 reads MDHEN; CDR2 reads SYDVKM. The ends were cut back, 5 bases at V and 2 bases at J, with 13 bases in the middle. The CDR3 runs 14 residues. The CDR3 nucleotides read TGTGCCAGCAGTCAACTGAAGATCCCCTACGAGCAGTACTTC. This gives the protein CASSQLKIPYEQYF.

This clonotype was detected ten times or more. The rearrangement uses TRBV6-1 and TRBJ2-7; TRBD2 matches 9 bases. This CDR3 has 15 amino acids. V lost 5 bases to trimming and J lost 3 bases; unmatched junction nucleotides: 8. Germline V gives CDR1 MNHNS, CDR2 SASEGT. CDR3 bases: TGTGCCAGCAGTACAATAAGCGGGAGGTTCTACGAGCAGTACTTC. It is translated as CASSTISGRFYEQYF.

This clonotype has ten or more counts. This rearrangement joins TRBV7-9 to TRBJ2-5, with 7 bases fitting TRBD2. Trimming removed 2 bases from V and 1 base from J; junction bases left unmatched: 1. Germline loops: CDR1 SEHNR, CDR2 FQNEAQ (reference sequence). This CDR3 comprises 14 residues. CDR3 DNA sequence: TGTGCCAGCAGCTTACTAGCGGCCCAAGAGACCCAGTACTTC. Encoded protein: CASSLLAAQETQYF.

The chain recombines TRBV12-3 or TRBV12-4 with TRBJ1-2; TRBD1 agrees at 9 bases. This CDR3 contains 13 residues. Trimming removed 7 bases from V and 4 bases from J; junction bases left unmatched: 4. This chain's CDR3 is CASTTGGLYGYTF. In DNA, the CDR3 is TGTGCCAGCACCACAGGGGGCCTCTATGGCTACACCTTC.

The V and J genes are TRBV5-4 and TRBJ1-1, with D possibly matching TRBD1 (6 bases). Trimming took off 0 bases at V and 7 bases at J, with 13 bases between the two ends. Germline V gene lookup returns CDR1 SGHNT and CDR2 YYREEE (reference sequence). The CDR3 length is 14 residues. The CDR3 nucleotides are TGTGCCAGCAGCTTGGGGGGGGCGGTTCTTGAAGCTTTCTTT. This translates into CASSLGGAVLEAFF.

The table lists this clonotype with many counts. This sequence joins TRBV6-1 and TRBJ1-1; 7 nucleotides align to TRBD1. CDR1 and CDR2 (germline): MNHNS, SASEGT. The V gene end was trimmed by 7 bases and the J gene end by 11 bases; junction bases not matched to a gene: 10. The CDR3 consists of 12 residues. CDR3 residues: CASIGTAHGAFF. The CDR3 DNA reads as TGTGCCAGCATTGGGACAGCCCATGGGGCTTTCTTT.

This clonotype was seen a few times. CDR3 sequence reads: CASSFPDKDYEQYF. The CDR3 nucleotides read TGTGCCAGCAGCTTTCCTGATAAGGACTACGAGCAGTACTTC. The chain uses TRBV7-9 and TRBJ2-7; D is undetermined. Germline-derived CDR1 and CDR2 are SEHNR and FQNEAQ (reference sequence). CDR3 length equals 14 residues. Deletions cut 3 bases from V and 3 bases from J, with 12 bases between.

This sequence joins TRBV20-1 and TRBJ1-1, with TRBD1 as a possible D gene (5 bases). The ends were cut back, 5 bases at V and 2 bases at J, with 9 bases in the middle. This CDR3 has 12 residues. Germline V lookup: CDR1 DFQATT, CDR2 SNEGSKA (reference sequence). In nucleotides, the CDR3 is TGCAGTGCTTGGCAGGGTAACACTGAAGCTTTCTTT. It codes for CSAWQGNTEAFF.